The T cell receptor (beta chain) described here comes from a study of T cells in Graves' hyperthyroidism and ophthalmopathy. CDR1 SNHLY and CDR2 FYNNEI come from the germline V gene. The CDR3 has 12 amino acids. As to this clonotype: Its antigen is unknown. Its ends do not fully match the called genes, so a read error is possible.

Amplified TCR beta CDR3 regions came from RNA transcripts. HTBI primers drove first-round RT-PCR of the TCR CDR3. From the multiplex PCR reads, TCRdb called clonotypes with MiXCR, one entry per CDR3 protein. The sample lists fewer than 650,000 distinct CDR3 sequences, 46% occurring once. Study-wide results and limits: From stable hyperthyroidism, ophthalmopathy was set apart by a 13 V-J model. Blood also contained most expanded thyroid clonotypes above 0.001.

Uncontrolled infection, other autoimmune disease, pregnancy or lactation excluded patients. The receptor was isolated from an adult woman with Graves' disease, either hyperthyroidism or ophthalmopathy (not recorded which). Specimen: peripheral blood or thyroid tissue (not recorded which). The chain combines TRBV2 with TRBJ2-7; D is possibly TRBD1 (7 bases). CDR3 sequence reads: CANSAGGYEQYF. The DNA of the CDR3 is TGTGCCAACAGTGCAGGGGGGTACGAGCAGTACTTC.